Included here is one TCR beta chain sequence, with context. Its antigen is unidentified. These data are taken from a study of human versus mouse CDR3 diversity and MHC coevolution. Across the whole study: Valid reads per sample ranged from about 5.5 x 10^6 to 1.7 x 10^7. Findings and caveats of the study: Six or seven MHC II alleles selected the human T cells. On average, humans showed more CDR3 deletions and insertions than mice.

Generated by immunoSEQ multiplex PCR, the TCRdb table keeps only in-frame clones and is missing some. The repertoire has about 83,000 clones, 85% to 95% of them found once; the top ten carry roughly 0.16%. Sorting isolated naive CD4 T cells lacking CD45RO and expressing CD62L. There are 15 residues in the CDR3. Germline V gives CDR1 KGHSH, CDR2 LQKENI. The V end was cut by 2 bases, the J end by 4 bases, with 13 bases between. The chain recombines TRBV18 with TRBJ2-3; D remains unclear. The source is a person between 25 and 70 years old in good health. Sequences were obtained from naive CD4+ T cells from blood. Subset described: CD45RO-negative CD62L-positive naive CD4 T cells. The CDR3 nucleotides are TGTGCCAGCTCACCATCTCCCCTACTGTCAGATACGCAGTATTTT. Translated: CASSPSPLLSDTQYF.